Following are 25 T cell receptor beta chains from one sample sequenced in a study of T cell clonality in common variable immunodeficiency. Points from the study as a whole: Reportedly, TCR beta sequences from common variable immunodeficiency showed fewer deletions and N-nucleotide insertions.

What these receptors recognize is not known. The repertoire was sequenced with immunoSEQ multiplex PCR; TCRdb's copy has only in-frame clones and lacks some. The sample yields roughly 34,000 clones, without any singletons. The sequencing sample was made of peripheral blood mononuclear cells. These receptors were obtained from a human donor with common variable immunodeficiency.

The table lists this clone with many counts. The CDR3 is cut off 3 residues early in the read; its end comes from the germline J gene. The rearrangement uses TRBV13 and TRBJ2-3; perhaps TRBD1 as D (6 bases). The CDR3 runs 16 residues. Germline V gene data show CDR1 as PRHDT and CDR2 as FYEKMQ (reference sequence). Trimming stripped 2 bases from V and 2 bases from J, with 14 bases between. CDR3 DNA, as far as it was read: TGTGCCAGCAGCTTACAGGGGACCACCTTCACAGATACG. As protein: CASSLQGTTFTDT. The whole CDR3 is CASSLQGTTFTDTQYF.

This clone was counted a few times. The missing CDR3 end, 3 residues past where the read stops, is filled in from the germline J gene. V and J are TRBV7-2 and TRBJ2-5; D possibly corresponds to TRBD2 (7 bases). V gave up 4 bases and J gave up 2 bases, with 14 bases separating them. The CDR3 runs 15 residues. The germline V gene has CDR1 SGHTA and CDR2 FQGNSA. The sequenced CDR3 bases are TGTGCCAGCAGCTCAACCGGGGGGCTACAAGAGACC. Its translation: CASSSTGGLQET. The CDR3 in its entirety is CASSSTGGLQETQYF. Looking up the rest from reference TRBV7-2 and TRBJ2-5 gives the full variable domain: GAGVSQSPSNKVTEKGKDVELRCDPISGHTALYWYRQSLGQGLEFLIYFQGNSAPDKSGLPSDRFSAERTGGSVSTLTIQRTQQEDSAVYLCASSSTGGLQETQYFGPGTRLLVL.

This clone was seen at least ten times. The CDR3 end falls 3 residues outside the read, so it is completed with the germline J gene. The V call is TRBV20-1, the J call TRBJ1-2; D possibly corresponds to TRBD1 (5 bases). CDR3 length: 12 amino acids. The germline CDR1 and CDR2 sequences are DFQATT and SNEGSKA (reference sequence). The CDR3 region is CSAIDRLLGYTF. The CDR3 DNA, read in part, is TGCAGTGCTATTGACAGACTCCTGGGC.

Worth noting for this clone: The read gets to within 3 residues of the CDR3 end, and the germline J gene fills in the rest. The chain couples TRBV30 to TRBJ2-7; tentative D call: TRBD2 (5 bases). The CDR3 contains 13 residues. The V gene's germline CDR1 is GTSNPN and CDR2 SVGIG (reference sequence). V was clipped by 1 base and J by 2 bases, with 9 bases between them. Partial CDR3 DNA: TGTGCCTGGAGTGACAAGCGGACCTACGAG. Translating it yields CAWSDKRTYE. The full CDR3 protein is CAWSDKRTYEQYF.

This clone has ten or more counts. The CDR3 end falls 3 residues outside the read, so it is completed with the germline J gene. The genes are TRBV7-2 and TRBJ1-5; no reliable D call. The CDR3 sequence is 12 residues long. Trimming stripped 5 bases from V and 6 bases from J, with 8 bases between. Germline CDR1 and CDR2: SGHTA and FQGNSA. The CDR3 region is CASSRGSQPQHF. The sequenced CDR3 bases are TGTGCCAGCAGCCGCGGGAGTCAGCCC.

This clone was seen ten or more times. The read ends 3 residues before the CDR3 terminus; that terminus is restored from the germline J gene. This chain uses TRBV6-2 or TRBV6-3 with TRBJ2-3; 11 bases line up with TRBD2. The CDR3 has 16 amino acids. CDR1 and CDR2 from the germline V gene are MNHEY and SVGEGT. The V segment lost 6 bases and the J segment 4 bases; nucleotides outside the gene matches: 9. Incomplete CDR3 DNA: TGTGCCAGCAGCTACCCGGGACTAGCGGAGCCAGATACG. This codes for CASSYPGLAEPDT. The whole CDR3 region reads CASSYPGLAEPDTQYF.

On this clone: The missing CDR3 end, 3 residues past where the read stops, is filled in from the germline J gene. V is TRBV2 and J is TRBJ1-5, with a possible D match to TRBD1 (5 bases). V shed 6 bases and J shed 7 bases, with 10 bases lying between them. This CDR3 is built from 12 residues. Germline V lookup: CDR1 SNHLY, CDR2 FYNNEI. The sequenced CDR3 bases are TGTGCCAGCAGGAAGGGGAGCCAGCCC. This gives the protein CASRKGSQP. The full CDR3 protein is CASRKGSQPQHF. Supplemented by reference TRBV2 and TRBJ1-5, the full variable domain reads EPEVTQTPSHQVTQMGQEVILRCVPISNHLYFYWYRQILGQKVEFLVSFYNNEISEKSEIFDDQFSVERPDGSNFTLKIRSTKLEDSAMYFCASRKGSQPQHFGDGTRLSIL.

With regard to this clone: Read data end 3 residues before the CDR3 end; the end is taken from the germline J gene. The chain carries TRBV19 and TRBJ1-2, with 10 bases that match TRBD1. The CDR3 sequence is 17 residues long. Per the germline V gene, CDR1 is LNHDA and CDR2 is SQIVND (reference sequence). J gave up 0 bases and V 5 bases, and 9 bases lay outside the gene matches. The CDR3 sequence is CASSRGQGGKANYGYTF. CDR3 bases read: TGTGCCAGTAGTCGCGGACAGGGGGGCAAAGCTAACTATGGC. Supplemented by reference TRBV19 and TRBJ1-2, the full variable domain reads DGGITQSPKYLFRKEGQNVTLSCEQNLNHDAMYWYRQDPGQGLRLIYYSQIVNDFQKGDIAEGYSVSREKKESFPLTVTSAQKNPTAFYLCASSRGQGGKANYGYTFGSGTRLTVV.

This clone was found many times. Read sequence stops 3 residues before the CDR3 end, and the germline J gene provides the missing end. This chain uses TRBV6-2 or TRBV6-3 with TRBJ2-7; TRBD2 agrees at 9 bases. CDR1 is MNHEY, CDR2 SVGEGT, per germline. The CDR3 totals 14 residues. V trimming: 7 bases; J trimming: 4 bases; junction bases outside the gene matches: 8. The CDR3 reads CASKPGLAGYEQYF. The DNA read from the CDR3 is TGTGCCAGCAAGCCGGGACTAGCTGGATACGAG.

This clone was counted at least ten times. Sequencing ends 3 residues short of the CDR3 end; the germline J gene provides the rest. The gene calls are TRBV11-2 and TRBJ2-1; TRBD2 matches 9 bases. V trimming: 4 bases; J trimming: 5 bases; junction bases outside the gene matches: 6. The CDR3 length is 15 residues. Germline V gene data show CDR1 as SGHAT and CDR2 as FQNNGV. The chain's CDR3 is CASSSLAGKHNEQFF. CDR3 bases read: TGTGCCAGCAGCTCCCTAGCGGGAAAACACAATGAG. The variable domain in full, completed from reference TRBV11-2 and TRBJ2-1, reads EAGVAQSPRYKIIEKRQSVAFWCNPISGHATLYWYQQILGQGPKLLIQFQNNGVVDDSQLPKDRFSAERLKGVDSTLKIQPAKLEDSAVYLCASSSLAGKHNEQFFGPGTRLTVL.

This clone appeared a few times. The read ends 3 residues before the CDR3 terminus; that terminus is restored from the germline J gene. The chain recombines TRBV19 with TRBJ1-1; D not resolved. Germline values: CDR1 LNHDA, CDR2 SQIVND (reference sequence). V lost 5 bases to trimming and J lost 6 bases, with 13 bases between them. The CDR3 is made up of 13 amino acids. CDR3: CASSADSTSEAFF. Partial CDR3 DNA: TGTGCCAGTAGTGCCGACTCTACCTCTGAA.

The table lists this clone with many counts. The CDR3 end falls 3 residues outside the read, so it is completed with the germline J gene. The chain carries TRBV11-2 and TRBJ1-1, with 10 bases lining up with TRBD1. The CDR3 has 14 amino acids. Germline values: CDR1 SGHAT, CDR2 FQNNGV. The V segment lost 5 bases and the J segment 5 bases; nucleotides outside the gene matches: 5. The sequenced part of the CDR3 DNA is TGTGCCAGCAGCCCTAGGACAGGGGGAACTGAA. This gives the protein CASSPRTGGTE. The entire CDR3 sequence reads CASSPRTGGTEAFF.

Regarding this clone: The read ends 3 residues before the CDR3 terminus; that terminus is restored from the germline J gene. J is TRBJ1-2 and V is TRBV7-2; the match to TRBD1 covers 8 bases. Looked up from germline, CDR1 is SGHTA and CDR2 is FQGNSA. This CDR3 is built from 14 residues. V lost 1 base and J lost 6; bases outside the gene matches: 4. The part of the CDR3 DNA that was read is TGTGCCAGCAGCTTAGAAAACAGGGGGAATGGC. Its translation is CASSLENRGNG. The whole CDR3 sequence is CASSLENRGNGYTF.

This clone was seen at least ten times. With the read ending 3 residues before the CDR3 end, the germline J gene is used to fill in that end. This chain links TRBV19 with TRBJ1-2; D ambiguous. V was trimmed by 5 bases and J by 7 bases, leaving 11 bases between them. The germline V gene encodes CDR1 LNHDA and CDR2 SQIVND (reference sequence). This CDR3 region has 12 residues. The CDR3 loop reads CASSDTAGGYTF. CDR3 bases read: TGTGCCAGTAGTGACACCGCGGGTGGC. Looking up the rest from reference TRBV19 and TRBJ1-2 gives the full variable domain: DGGITQSPKYLFRKEGQNVTLSCEQNLNHDAMYWYRQDPGQGLRLIYYSQIVNDFQKGDIAEGYSVSREKKESFPLTVTSAQKNPTAFYLCASSDTAGGYTFGSGTRLTVV.

A few counts support this clone. The CDR3 is cut off 3 residues early in the read; its end comes from the germline J gene. The chain recombines TRBV20-1 with TRBJ1-6, with 7 positions matching TRBD1. Germline V CDR1 and CDR2: DFQATT, SNEGSKA (reference sequence). The CDR3 runs to 15 residues. Losses at the gene ends were 6 bases for V and 6 bases for J; bases not matched to a gene: 11. The CDR3 sequence: CSAIGRGQPNSPLHF. CDR3 bases read: TGCAGTGCCATAGGGCGGGGACAGCCTAATTCACCC.

Remarks on this clone: The read ends 3 residues early relative to the CDR3; the germline J gene fills the gap. The rearrangement links TRBV19 to TRBJ2-7; the match to TRBD2 covers 13 bases. J gave up 3 bases and V 6 bases, and 14 bases lay outside the gene matches. Germline-derived CDR1 and CDR2 are LNHDA and SQIVND (reference sequence). This CDR3 is built from 18 residues. The CDR3 loop reads CASSEGLAGLYLGYEQYF. CDR3 DNA (partial): TGTGCCAGTAGCGAGGGACTAGCGGGACTCTATCTGGGCTACGAG.

This clone was seen ten or more times. From the germline J gene comes the end of the CDR3, since the read stops 3 residues before it. This chain links TRBV11-2 with TRBJ2-7; D is unclear. The length of the CDR3 is 13 residues. Trimming stripped 7 bases from V and 0 bases from J, with 10 bases between. CDR1 is SGHAT and CDR2 is FQNNGV in the germline V gene. CDR3 sequence: CASTPDFSYEQYF. The sequenced CDR3 bases are TGTGCCAGCACCCCCGACTTCTCCTACGAG.

This clone was found many times. Sequencing ends 3 residues short of the CDR3 end; the germline J gene provides the rest. The V gene is TRBV13, the J gene TRBJ2-1; no clear D gene. Germline CDR1 reads PRHDT; CDR2 reads FYEKMQ (reference sequence). This CDR3 is built from 14 residues. With 5 bases removed from V and 1 base from J, the gap between germline ends came to 9 bases. The CDR3 bases that were read are TGTGCCAGCAGCCTCTACCATTCCTACAATGAG. It translates to CASSLYHSYNE. The CDR3 reads in full as CASSLYHSYNEQFF.

This clone was found a few times. From the germline J gene comes the end of the CDR3, since the read stops 3 residues before it. The gene calls are TRBV2 and TRBJ1-1, with a weak D call TRBD1 (6 bases). Germline lookup yields CDR1 SNHLY and CDR2 FYNNEI. The germline V and J ends were trimmed by 3 bases and 7 bases, with 18 bases remaining between them. The length of the CDR3 is 15 residues. CDR3 loop: CASSDSGHWSDEAFF. The DNA read from the CDR3 is TGTGCCAGCAGTGATTCGGGACACTGGAGTGATGAA.

This clone was detected ten times or more. From the germline J gene comes the end of the CDR3, since the read stops 3 residues before it. The V gene is TRBV11-2, the J gene TRBJ2-5; D is uncertain. V dropped 1 base and J dropped 4 bases, with 7 bases sitting between them. This CDR3 has 13 amino acids. Germline CDR1 SGHAT, CDR2 FQNNGV. The CDR3 sequence: CASSLASTETQYF. The CDR3 DNA, read in part, is TGTGCCAGCAGCTTAGCTAGTACAGAGACC.

This clone was picked up many times. The chain's CDR3 is CASRTGGYEQYF. The sequenced CDR3 bases are TGTGCCAGCAGGACAGGGGGCTACGAG. The chain is built from TRBV27 and TRBJ2-7; 9 bases are shared with TRBD1. The CDR3 end is not reached by the read, which stops 3 residues before it; the germline J gene fills it in. Losses at the gene ends were 6 bases for V and 3 bases for J; bases not matched to a gene: 0. The CDR3 is made up of 12 amino acids. Germline loops: CDR1 MNHEY, CDR2 SMNVEV (reference sequence).

This clone occurred a few times. The sequence runs out 3 residues before the end of the CDR3; the remainder is reconstructed from the germline J gene. V and J are TRBV2 and TRBJ2-7, with 9 nucleotides matching TRBD1. The trim removed 4 bases at V and 2 bases at J, leaving 3 bases unmatched. The length of the CDR3 is 14 residues. Germline V gives CDR1 SNHLY, CDR2 FYNNEI. The CDR3 reads CASSADRGPYEQYF. The part of the CDR3 DNA that was read is TGTGCCAGCAGTGCGGACAGGGGACCCTACGAG.

This clone has at least ten counts. The CDR3 end is not reached by the read, which stops 3 residues before it; the germline J gene fills it in. This chain joins TRBV7-8 and TRBJ2-5, with D tentatively TRBD1 (5 bases). The CDR3 has 13 amino acids. Germline-derived CDR1 and CDR2 are SGHVS and FQNEAQ. V gave up 6 bases and J gave up 5 bases, with 13 bases separating them. CDR3 residues: CASSWAGPETQYF. The covered CDR3 bases are TGTGCCAGCAGTTGGGCAGGGCCGGAGACC.

A few counts support this clone. The read falls 3 residues short of the CDR3 end, and the missing part is taken from the germline J gene. The genes are TRBV19 and TRBJ1-2, with 7 positions matching TRBD1. CDR3 length: 15 residues. Germline V CDR1 and CDR2: LNHDA, SQIVND (reference sequence). With V trimmed by 8 bases and J by 1 base, 10 bases remained unmatched. CDR3 DNA (partial): TGTGCCAGTGATCGGGGCAGGGGGGATAACTATGGC. Protein product: CASDRGRGDNYG. The whole CDR3 protein reads CASDRGRGDNYGYTF. The full variable domain, its missing parts supplied by reference TRBV19 and TRBJ1-2, is DGGITQSPKYLFRKEGQNVTLSCEQNLNHDAMYWYRQDPGQGLRLIYYSQIVNDFQKGDIAEGYSVSREKKESFPLTVTSAQKNPTAFYLCASDRGRGDNYGYTFGSGTRLTVV.

CDR3 in amino acids: CAWSIKRDHNEQFF. The DNA read from the CDR3 is TGTGCCTGGAGTATCAAGCGGGACCACAATGAG. The chain has TRBV30 and TRBJ2-1; TRBD2 matches at 7 bases. Read coverage stops 3 residues before the CDR3 terminus; the germline J gene supplies the remainder. The V and J ends lost 2 bases and 5 bases, in that order; junction bases with no gene match: 6. The CDR3 spans 14 residues. Per the germline V gene, CDR1 is GTSNPN and CDR2 is SVGIG (reference sequence).